The sequence of this T cell receptor (beta chain) was determined in a study of blood T cell repertoires in COVID-19. As for the study in general: The United States, Italy and Spain provided the acute and convalescent COVID-19 samples. The cDNA or gDNA used as material had been derived from T cells, B-cell-depleted T cells, or PBMCs.

Per the original data handling: Amplification with reference gene primers provided the estimates of nucleated cell counts. TCRdb keeps only in-frame clones here, not all; method: immunoSEQ multiplex PCR. V, J and clone size were drawn from that table, and D and trimming were deduced from the DNA. The sample has roughly 200,000 clones; 75% to 90% are singletons. Germline V CDR1 and CDR2: LGHDT, YNNKEL (reference sequence). The CDR3 runs to 15 residues. Trimming stripped 0 bases from V and 2 bases from J, with 11 bases between. The rearrangement uses TRBV3-1 (or the pseudogene TRBV3-2) and TRBJ2-7; a possible D gene is TRBD2 (6 bases). This TCR derives from a man aged 60 to 75 with acute or convalescent COVID-19. Sequenced sample: peripheral blood. The chain's CDR3 is CASSQDTGSPYEQYF. The CDR3 region has the DNA TGTGCCAGCAGCCAAGATACCGGGAGCCCCTACGAGCAGTACTTC.